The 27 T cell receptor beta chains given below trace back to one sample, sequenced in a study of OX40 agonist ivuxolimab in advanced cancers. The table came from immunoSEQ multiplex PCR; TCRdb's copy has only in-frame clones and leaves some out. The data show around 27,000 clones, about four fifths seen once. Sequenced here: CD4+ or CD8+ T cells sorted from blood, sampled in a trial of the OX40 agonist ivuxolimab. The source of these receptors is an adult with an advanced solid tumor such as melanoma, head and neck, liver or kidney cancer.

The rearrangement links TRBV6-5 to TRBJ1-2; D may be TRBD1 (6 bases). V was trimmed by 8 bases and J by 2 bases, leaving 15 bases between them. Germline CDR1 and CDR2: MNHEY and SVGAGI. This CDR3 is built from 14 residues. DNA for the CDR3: TGTGCCAGCGAACCGGACAGTTCCAACTATGGCTACACCTTC. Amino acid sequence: CASEPDSSNYGYTF.

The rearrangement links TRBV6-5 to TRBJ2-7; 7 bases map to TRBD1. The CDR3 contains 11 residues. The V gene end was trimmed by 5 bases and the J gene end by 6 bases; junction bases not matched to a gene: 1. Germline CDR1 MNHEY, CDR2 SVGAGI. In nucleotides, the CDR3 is TGTGCCAGCAGTACAGGGGTCGAGCAGTACTTC. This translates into CASSTGVEQYF.

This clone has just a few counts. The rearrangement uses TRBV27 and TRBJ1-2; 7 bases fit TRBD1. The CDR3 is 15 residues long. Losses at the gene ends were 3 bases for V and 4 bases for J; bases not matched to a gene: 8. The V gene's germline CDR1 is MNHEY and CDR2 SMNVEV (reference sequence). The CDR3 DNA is TGTGCCAGCAGTTTCACAGGGGCGCTTTCCTATGGCTACACCTTC. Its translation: CASSFTGALSYGYTF.

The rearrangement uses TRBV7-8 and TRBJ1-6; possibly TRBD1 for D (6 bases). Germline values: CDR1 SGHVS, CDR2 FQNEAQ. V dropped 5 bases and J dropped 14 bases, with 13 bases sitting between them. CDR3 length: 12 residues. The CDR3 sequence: CASSQGQPALHF. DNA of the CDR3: TGTGCCAGCAGCCAGGGACAACCTGCCCTCCACTTT.

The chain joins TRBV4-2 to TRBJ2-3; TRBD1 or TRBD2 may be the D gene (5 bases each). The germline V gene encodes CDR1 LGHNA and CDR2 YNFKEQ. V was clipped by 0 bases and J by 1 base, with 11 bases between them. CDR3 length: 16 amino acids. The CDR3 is CASSQDRDGRTDTQYF. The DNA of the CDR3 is TGTGCCAGCAGCCAAGACCGGGACGGCCGCACAGATACGCAGTATTTT.

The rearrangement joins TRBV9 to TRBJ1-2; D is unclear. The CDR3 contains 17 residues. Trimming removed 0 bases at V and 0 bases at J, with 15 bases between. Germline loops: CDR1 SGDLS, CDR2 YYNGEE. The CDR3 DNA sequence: TGTGCCAGCAGCGTAGAGGCAGGCGTACTTACTAACTATGGCTACACCTTC. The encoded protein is CASSVEAGVLTNYGYTF.

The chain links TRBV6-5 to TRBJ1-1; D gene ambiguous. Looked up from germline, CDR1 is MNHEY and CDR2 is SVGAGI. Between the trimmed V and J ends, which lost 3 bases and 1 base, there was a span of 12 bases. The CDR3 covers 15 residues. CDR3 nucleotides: TGTGCCAGCAGTTATTTTGCCGGTGGGAACACTGAAGCTTTCTTT. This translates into CASSYFAGGNTEAFF.

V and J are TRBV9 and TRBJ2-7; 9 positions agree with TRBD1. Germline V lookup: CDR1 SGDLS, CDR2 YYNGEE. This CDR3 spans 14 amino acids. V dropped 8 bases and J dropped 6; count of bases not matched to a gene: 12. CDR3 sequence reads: CASTPGQGSLEQYF. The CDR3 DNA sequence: TGTGCCAGTACTCCGGGACAGGGCTCTCTCGAGCAGTACTTC.

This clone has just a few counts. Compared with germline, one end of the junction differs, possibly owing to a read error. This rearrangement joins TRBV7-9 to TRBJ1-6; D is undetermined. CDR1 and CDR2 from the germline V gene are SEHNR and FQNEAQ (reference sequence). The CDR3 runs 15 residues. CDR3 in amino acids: CASRSRTSNNSPLHF. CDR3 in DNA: TGTGCCAGCAGGTCGCGGACCTCCAATAATTCACCCCTCCACTTT.

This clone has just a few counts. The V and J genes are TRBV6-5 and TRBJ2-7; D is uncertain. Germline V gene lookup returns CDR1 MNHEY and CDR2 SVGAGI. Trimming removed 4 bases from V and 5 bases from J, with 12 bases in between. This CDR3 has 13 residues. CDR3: CASSSGFSDEQYF. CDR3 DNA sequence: TGTGCCAGCAGTTCCGGTTTCTCGGACGAGCAGTACTTC.

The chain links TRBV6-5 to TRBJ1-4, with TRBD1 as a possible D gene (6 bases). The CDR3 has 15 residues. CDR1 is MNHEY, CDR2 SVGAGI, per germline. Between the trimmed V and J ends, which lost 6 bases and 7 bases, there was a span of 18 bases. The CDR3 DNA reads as TGTGCCAGCAGACTCCATGGGGGGGCGGGTGAAAAACTGTTTTTT. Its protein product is CASRLHGGAGEKLFF.

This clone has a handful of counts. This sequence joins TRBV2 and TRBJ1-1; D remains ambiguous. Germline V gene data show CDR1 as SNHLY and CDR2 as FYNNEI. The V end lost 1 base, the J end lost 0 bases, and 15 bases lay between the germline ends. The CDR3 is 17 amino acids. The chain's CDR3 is CASSEGPRRAMNTEAFF. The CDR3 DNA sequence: TGTGCCAGCAGTGAAGGACCCCGACGGGCGATGAACACTGAAGCTTTCTTT.

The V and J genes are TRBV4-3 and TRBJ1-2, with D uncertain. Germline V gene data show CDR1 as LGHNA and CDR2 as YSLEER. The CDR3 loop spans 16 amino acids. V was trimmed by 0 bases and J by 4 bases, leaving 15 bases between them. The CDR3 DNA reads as TGCGCCAGCAGCCAAGATCCCACGGAGTCACCCTATGGCTACACCTTC. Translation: CASSQDPTESPYGYTF.

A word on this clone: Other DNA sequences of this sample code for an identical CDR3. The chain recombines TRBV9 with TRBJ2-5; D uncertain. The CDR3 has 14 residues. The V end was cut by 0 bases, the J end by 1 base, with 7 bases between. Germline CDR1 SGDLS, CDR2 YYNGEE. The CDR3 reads CASSVGGFQETQYF. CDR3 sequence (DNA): TGTGCCAGCAGCGTAGGAGGCTTCCAAGAGACCCAGTACTTC.

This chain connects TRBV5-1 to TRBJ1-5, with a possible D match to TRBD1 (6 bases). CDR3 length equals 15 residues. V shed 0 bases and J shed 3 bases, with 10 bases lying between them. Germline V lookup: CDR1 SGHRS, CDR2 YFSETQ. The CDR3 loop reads CASSLGGQNNQPQHF. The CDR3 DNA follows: TGCGCCAGCAGCTTGGGCGGACAGAACAATCAGCCCCAGCATTTT.

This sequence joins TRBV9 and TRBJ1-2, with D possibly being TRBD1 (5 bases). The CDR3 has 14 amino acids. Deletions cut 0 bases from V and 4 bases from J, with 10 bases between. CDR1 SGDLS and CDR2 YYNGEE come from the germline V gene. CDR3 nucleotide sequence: TGTGCCAGCAGCGTAGAAGGGGCTTCCTATGGCTACACCTTC. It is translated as CASSVEGASYGYTF.

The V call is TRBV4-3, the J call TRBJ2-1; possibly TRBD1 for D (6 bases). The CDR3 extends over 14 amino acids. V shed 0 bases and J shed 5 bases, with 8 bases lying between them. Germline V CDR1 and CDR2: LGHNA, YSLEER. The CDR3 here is CASSQEGTNNEQFF. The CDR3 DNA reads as TGCGCCAGCAGCCAAGAGGGGACAAACAATGAGCAGTTCTTC.

CDR3 nucleotides: TGTGCCAGCAGCGCACCTTTCGGACAGGGGGAAACCGGGGAGCTGTTTTTT. This encodes CASSAPFGQGETGELFF. This chain uses TRBV7-9 with TRBJ2-2; 10 bases line up with TRBD1. The CDR3 covers 17 residues. Trimming at V came to 5 bases and at J to 5 bases, leaving 11 bases not matched to a gene. Germline values: CDR1 SEHNR, CDR2 FQNEAQ (reference sequence). Looking up the rest from reference TRBV7-9 and TRBJ2-2 gives the full variable domain: DTGVSQNPRHKITKRGQNVTFRCDPISEHNRLYWYRQTLGQGPEFLTYFQNEAQLEKSRLLSDRFSAERPKGSFSTLEIQRTEQGDSAMYLCASSAPFGQGETGELFFGEGSRLTVL.

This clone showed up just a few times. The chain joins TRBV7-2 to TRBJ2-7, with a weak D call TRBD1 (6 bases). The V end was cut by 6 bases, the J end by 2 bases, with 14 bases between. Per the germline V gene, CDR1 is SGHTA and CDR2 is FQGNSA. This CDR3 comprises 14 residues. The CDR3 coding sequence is TGTGCCAGCAGTGACGGGACACTGACCTACGAGCAGTACTTC. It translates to CASSDGTLTYEQYF.

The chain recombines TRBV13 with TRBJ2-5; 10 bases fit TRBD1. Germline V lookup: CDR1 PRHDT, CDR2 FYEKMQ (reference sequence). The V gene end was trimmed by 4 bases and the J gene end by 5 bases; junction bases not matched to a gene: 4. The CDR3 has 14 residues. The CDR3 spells CASSSTGGEETQYF. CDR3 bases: TGTGCCAGCAGCTCGACAGGGGGCGAGGAGACCCAGTACTTC.

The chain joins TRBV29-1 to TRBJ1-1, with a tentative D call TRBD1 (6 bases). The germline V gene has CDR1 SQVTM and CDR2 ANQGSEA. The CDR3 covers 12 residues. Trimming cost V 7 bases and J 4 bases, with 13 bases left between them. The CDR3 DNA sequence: TGCAGCGCAACAGGGATGGCCACTGAAGCTTTCTTT. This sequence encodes CSATGMATEAFF.

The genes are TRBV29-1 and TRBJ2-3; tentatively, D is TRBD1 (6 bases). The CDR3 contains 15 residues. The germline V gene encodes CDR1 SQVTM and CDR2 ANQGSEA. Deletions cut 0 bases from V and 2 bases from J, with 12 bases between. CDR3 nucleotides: TGCAGCGTTGAAGATCACGGACAGCACACAGATACGCAGTATTTT. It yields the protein CSVEDHGQHTDTQYF.

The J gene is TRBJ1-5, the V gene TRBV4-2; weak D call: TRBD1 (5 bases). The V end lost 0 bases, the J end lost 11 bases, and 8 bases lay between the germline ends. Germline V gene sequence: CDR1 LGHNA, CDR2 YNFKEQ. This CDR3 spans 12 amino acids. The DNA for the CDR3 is TGTGCCAGCAGCCAAGATGGGGCGGCCCAGCATTTT. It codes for CASSQDGAAQHF.

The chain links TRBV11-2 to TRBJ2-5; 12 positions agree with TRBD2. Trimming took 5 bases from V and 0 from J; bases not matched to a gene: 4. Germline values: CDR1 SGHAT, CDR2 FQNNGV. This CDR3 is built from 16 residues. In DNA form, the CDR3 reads TGTGCCAGCAGCACTCGGACTAGCGGGGACCAAGAGACCCAGTACTTC. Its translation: CASSTRTSGDQETQYF.

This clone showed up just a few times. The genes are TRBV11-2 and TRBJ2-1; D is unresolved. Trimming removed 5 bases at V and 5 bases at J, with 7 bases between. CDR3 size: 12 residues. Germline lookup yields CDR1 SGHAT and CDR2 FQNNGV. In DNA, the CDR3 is TGTGCCAGCAGCGAAGGGCACAATGAGCAGTTCTTC. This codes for CASSEGHNEQFF.

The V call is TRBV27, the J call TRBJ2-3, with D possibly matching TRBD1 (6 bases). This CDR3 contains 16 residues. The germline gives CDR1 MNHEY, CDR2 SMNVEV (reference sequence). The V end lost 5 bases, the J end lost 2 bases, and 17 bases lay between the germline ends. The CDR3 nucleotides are TGTGCCAGCAGTAACTACATTACAGGGCTCACAGATACGCAGTATTTT. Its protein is CASSNYITGLTDTQYF.

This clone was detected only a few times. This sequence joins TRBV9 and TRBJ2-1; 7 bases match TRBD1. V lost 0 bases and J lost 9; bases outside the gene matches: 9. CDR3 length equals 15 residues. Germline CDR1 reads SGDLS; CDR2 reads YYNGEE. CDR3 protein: CASSVGTGVRREQFF. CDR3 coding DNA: TGTGCCAGCAGCGTAGGAACAGGGGTGCGACGTGAGCAGTTCTTC.